There are many counts of the clone carrying this T cell receptor beta chain. What it binds is not known. This sample was taken from a study of blood T cells in healthy people across ages. Sample-barcoded 5' priming and a J-beta primer mix drove a second PCR of roughly 6 to 12 cycles. TCRdb used MiXCR to reprocess the 5' RACE reads, holding one entry per CDR3 protein. Of about 1,800,000 distinct CDR3 sequences in the sample, approximately 28% are singletons; the top ten hold 7% to 9%. Study-wide results and limits: TCR beta diversity correlated strongly with naive T cell percentage. The authors considered diversity estimates from one million T cells to be underestimates.

In each sample, at least 7 million PBMCs were isolated. The germline gives CDR1 SGDLS, CDR2 YYNGEE. Trimming cost V 2 bases and J 3 bases; bases outside gene matches: 5. This CDR3 has 14 residues. This TCR was recovered from a woman aged 25 to 39 in good health. The sequenced sample consisted of blood. The chain couples TRBV9 to TRBJ2-7; 7 bases line up with TRBD1. The CDR3 DNA reads TGTGCCAGCAGCGTTACTTGGGACAGCTACGAGCAGTACTTC. This codes for CASSVTWDSYEQYF. The variable domain in full, with the rest retrieved from reference TRBV9 and TRBJ2-7, is DSGVTQTPKHLITATGQRVTLRCSPRSGDLSVYWYQQSLDQGLQFLIQYYNGEERAKGNILERFSAQQFPDLHSELNLSSLELGDSALYFCASSVTWDSYEQYFGPGTRLTVT.